These 15 T cell receptor beta chains came from one sample sequenced in a study of OX40 agonist ivuxolimab in advanced cancers. TCRdb keeps only in-frame clones here, not all; method: immunoSEQ multiplex PCR. The sample consists of 45,000 to 55,000 clones, nearly 85% of them appearing once. Sequences were derived from CD4+ or CD8+ T cells sorted from blood, sampled in a trial of the OX40 agonist ivuxolimab. These receptor sequences come from an adult with an advanced solid tumor such as melanoma, head and neck, liver or kidney cancer.

This rearrangement joins TRBV2 to TRBJ1-2, with D maybe TRBD1 (6 bases). Germline CDR1 reads SNHLY; CDR2 reads FYNNEI. Trimming removed 6 bases at V and 9 bases at J, with 17 bases between. This CDR3 is 13 amino acids long. DNA for the CDR3: TGTGCCAGCAGGACAGGCCCCGTAGGAAGCTACACCTTC. This gives the protein CASRTGPVGSYTF.

This rearrangement joins TRBV6-6 to TRBJ2-3, with D possibly called TRBD1 or TRBD2 (5 bases each). This CDR3 has 13 residues. The germline V gene has CDR1 MNHNY and CDR2 SVGAGI (reference sequence). Trimming cost V 8 bases and J 2 bases, with 11 bases left between them. The CDR3 spells CASSRGLTDTQYF. DNA for the CDR3: TGTGCCAGCTCCCGGGGCCTCACAGATACGCAGTATTTT.

The rearrangement links TRBV2 to TRBJ2-2; the D is unclear. This CDR3 comprises 13 residues. CDR1 and CDR2 (germline): SNHLY, FYNNEI. Between the trimmed V and J ends, which lost 5 bases and 5 bases, there was a span of 9 bases. The CDR3 DNA reads as TGTGCCAGCAGTTTCCAAGGGACCGGGGAGCTGTTTTTT. Its translation: CASSFQGTGELFF.

This clone was counted between two and nine times. The chain has TRBV12-5 and TRBJ1-5; TRBD1 is a possible D gene (5 bases). The CDR3 has 14 amino acids. CDR1 and CDR2 (germline): LGHNT, FRNRAP. V shed 8 bases and J shed 4 bases, with 15 bases lying between them. The CDR3 sequence is CASIGRGPNQPQHF. The CDR3 DNA follows: TGTGCTAGTATTGGGAGGGGACCTAATCAGCCCCAGCATTTT.

This chain uses TRBV6-1 with TRBJ1-2; D gene unclear. The ends were cut back, 3 bases at V and 4 bases at J, with 15 bases in the middle. The CDR3 has 15 amino acids. Germline V gene data show CDR1 as MNHNS and CDR2 as SASEGT. The chain's CDR3 is CASSEGFGRSYGYTF. The CDR3, as DNA: TGTGCCAGCAGTGAGGGGTTTGGCAGATCCTATGGCTACACCTTC.

The chain couples TRBV5-1 to TRBJ2-7; 7 bases line up with TRBD1. CDR1 is SGHRS, CDR2 YFSETQ, per germline. The CDR3 spans 14 residues. Trimming at V came to 4 bases and at J to 6 bases, leaving 10 bases not matched to a gene. CDR3: CASSRGRGSLEQYF. CDR3 bases: TGCGCCAGCAGCCGCGGCAGGGGGTCCCTCGAGCAGTACTTC.

This chain uses TRBV9 with TRBJ2-2; D unclear. V lost 0 bases, J lost 8 bases, and 20 bases lay in between. The CDR3 has 17 amino acids. Germline assignment: CDR1 SGDLS and CDR2 YYNGEE. The CDR3 coding sequence is TGTGCCAGCAGCGTAGGTTCTGCGAGGTTCGCCGAGGGGGAGCTGTTTTTT. Translating it yields CASSVGSARFAEGELFF.

The genes are TRBV5-6 and TRBJ1-2, with a possible D match to TRBD1 (6 bases). V lost 4 bases to trimming and J lost 2 bases, with 12 bases between them. CDR1 and CDR2 from the germline V gene are SGHDT and YYEEEE. The CDR3 loop spans 14 amino acids. The CDR3 here is CASSGSRGNYGYTF. The CDR3 DNA follows: TGTGCCAGCAGCGGGTCAAGGGGGAACTATGGCTACACCTTC.

This clone appeared a single time. The rearrangement links TRBV7-1 to TRBJ2-7; 7 bases are a match to TRBD2. Being an ORF, TRBV7-1 has a function that is uncertain. J lost 4 bases, V lost 4 bases, and 7 bases had no gene match. The CDR3 consists of 14 residues. The CDR3 bases are TGTGCCAGCAGCTTGGGAGGGATGGAATACGAGCAGTACTTC. This translates into CASSLGGMEYEQYF.

This clone was picked up a small number of times. The chain uses TRBV19 and TRBJ1-1; D remains ambiguous. Germline CDR1 is LNHDA and CDR2 is SQIVND (reference sequence). V shed 11 bases and J shed 0 bases, with 13 bases lying between them. The CDR3 covers 13 residues. As DNA, the CDR3 is TGTGCCGTCCGGACCGCCCTGAACACTGAAGCTTTCTTT. It codes for CAVRTALNTEAFF.

In its sample, this clone was seen once. The identical CDR3 is also encoded by other nucleotide sequences in the sample. J is TRBJ1-3 and V is TRBV6-1; TRBD1 matches 7 bases. The CDR3 has 14 amino acids. Germline CDR1 reads MNHNS; CDR2 reads SASEGT. V lost 8 bases and J lost 2; bases outside the gene matches: 6. In nucleotides, the CDR3 is TGTGCCAGCGCAGGGGGGGTGGCTGGAAACACCATATATTTT. Its translation is CASAGGVAGNTIYF.

This chain uses TRBV19 with TRBJ2-7; 9 positions match TRBD1. The CDR3 length is 14 residues. The junction had 7 bases not matched to a gene; V was cut back by 7 bases and J by 3 bases. Germline V gene lookup returns CDR1 LNHDA and CDR2 SQIVND (reference sequence). CDR3 sequence (DNA): TGTGCCAGTACCCTAGGGACAGGGAACTACGAGCAGTACTTC. Residues: CASTLGTGNYEQYF.

The J gene is TRBJ1-5, the V gene TRBV6-5; D not certain. V was trimmed by 4 bases and J by 5 bases, leaving 9 bases between them. Per the germline V gene, CDR1 is MNHEY and CDR2 is SVGAGI. The length of the CDR3 is 13 residues. The DNA for the CDR3 is TGTGCCAGCAGTTTCTTGAGTTATCAGCCCCAGCATTTT. It specifies CASSFLSYQPQHF.

V gene TRBV27 combines with J gene TRBJ2-1; perhaps D is TRBD1 or TRBD2 (6 bases each). V was cut by 4 bases and J by 5 bases, with 18 bases left in between. CDR1 is MNHEY, CDR2 SMNVEV, per germline (reference sequence). This CDR3 contains 16 residues. The chain's CDR3 is CASSSGGPARDNEQFF. The DNA for the CDR3 is TGTGCCAGCAGTTCCGGGGGCCCCGCCCGAGACAATGAGCAGTTCTTC.

This clone is medium-sized in the sample. The chain uses TRBV27 and TRBJ1-1; maybe TRBD1 (6 bases). Trimming stripped 2 bases from V and 4 bases from J, with 17 bases between. The length of the CDR3 is 16 residues. Germline V gives CDR1 MNHEY, CDR2 SMNVEV (reference sequence). The DNA for the CDR3 is TGTGCCAGCAGTTTACGTACTTGGGGGCGCGGCACTGAAGCTTTCTTT. It translates to CASSLRTWGRGTEAFF.